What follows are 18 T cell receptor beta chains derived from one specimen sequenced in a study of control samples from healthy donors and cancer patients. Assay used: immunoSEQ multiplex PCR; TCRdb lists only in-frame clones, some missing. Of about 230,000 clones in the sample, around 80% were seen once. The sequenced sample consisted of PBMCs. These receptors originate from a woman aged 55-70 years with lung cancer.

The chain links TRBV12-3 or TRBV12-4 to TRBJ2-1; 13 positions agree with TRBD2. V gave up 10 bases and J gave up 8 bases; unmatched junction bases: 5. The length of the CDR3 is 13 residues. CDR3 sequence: CATLAGGPHEQFF. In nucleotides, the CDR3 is TGTGCCACACTAGCGGGGGGGCCTCATGAGCAGTTCTTC.

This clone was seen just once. As DNA, the CDR3 is TGTGCCAGCAGAGCAAACTATGGCTACACCTTC. It specifies CASRANYGYTF. J is TRBJ1-2 and V is TRBV6-5; D gene ambiguous. The V gene lost 6 bases and the J gene lost 2 bases, with 4 bases spanning the gap. The CDR3 loop spans 11 amino acids. CDR1 is MNHEY, CDR2 SVGAGI, per germline.

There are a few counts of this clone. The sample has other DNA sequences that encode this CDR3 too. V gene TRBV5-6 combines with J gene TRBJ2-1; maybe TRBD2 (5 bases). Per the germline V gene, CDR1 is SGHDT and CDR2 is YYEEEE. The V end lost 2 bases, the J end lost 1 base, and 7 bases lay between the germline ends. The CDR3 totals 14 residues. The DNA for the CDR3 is TGTGCCAGCAGCTTCGGAGGATCCTACAATGAGCAGTTCTTC. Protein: CASSFGGSYNEQFF.

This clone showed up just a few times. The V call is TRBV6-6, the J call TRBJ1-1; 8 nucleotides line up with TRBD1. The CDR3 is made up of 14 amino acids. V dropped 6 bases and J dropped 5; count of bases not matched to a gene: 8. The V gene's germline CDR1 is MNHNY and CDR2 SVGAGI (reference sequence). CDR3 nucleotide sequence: TGTGCCAGCAGGCCAGGGGGCGGAGGGACTGAAGCTTTCTTT. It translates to CASRPGGGGTEAFF.

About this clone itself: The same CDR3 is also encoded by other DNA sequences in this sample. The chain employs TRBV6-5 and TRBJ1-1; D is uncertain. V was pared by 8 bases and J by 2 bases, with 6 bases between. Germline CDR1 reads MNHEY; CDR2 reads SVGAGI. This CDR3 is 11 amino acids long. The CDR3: CASGRNTEAFF. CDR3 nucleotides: TGTGCCAGCGGCCGTAACACTGAAGCTTTCTTT.

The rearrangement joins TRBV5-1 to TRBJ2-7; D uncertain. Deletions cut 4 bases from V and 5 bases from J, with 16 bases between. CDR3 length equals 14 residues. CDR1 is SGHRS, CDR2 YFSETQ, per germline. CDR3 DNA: TGCGCCAGCAGCCCCCGGCCAGGTCCCCACGAGCAGTACTTC. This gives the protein CASSPRPGPHEQYF.

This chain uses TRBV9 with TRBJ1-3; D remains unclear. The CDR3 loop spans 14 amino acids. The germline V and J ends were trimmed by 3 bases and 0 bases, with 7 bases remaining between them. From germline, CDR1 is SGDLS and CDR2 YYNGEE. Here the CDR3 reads CASSATDSGNTIYF. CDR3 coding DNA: TGTGCCAGCAGCGCGACGGACTCTGGAAACACCATATATTTT.

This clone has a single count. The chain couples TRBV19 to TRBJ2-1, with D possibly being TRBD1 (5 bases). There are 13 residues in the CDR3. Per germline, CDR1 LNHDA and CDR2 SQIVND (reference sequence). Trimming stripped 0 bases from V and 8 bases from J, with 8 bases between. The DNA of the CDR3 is TGTGCCAGTAGTATAGATGGGGCGGATGAGCAGTTCTTC. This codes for CASSIDGADEQFF.

CDR3 nucleotides: TGTGCCAGCTCTTATACAGGGGGCCTTAATCAGCCCCAGCATTTT. Its translation: CASSYTGGLNQPQHF. The genes are TRBV18 and TRBJ1-5; TRBD1 aligns across 9 bases. The V gene's germline CDR1 is KGHSH and CDR2 LQKENI. CDR3 length equals 15 residues. Trimming removed 6 bases from V and 4 bases from J; junction bases left unmatched: 7.

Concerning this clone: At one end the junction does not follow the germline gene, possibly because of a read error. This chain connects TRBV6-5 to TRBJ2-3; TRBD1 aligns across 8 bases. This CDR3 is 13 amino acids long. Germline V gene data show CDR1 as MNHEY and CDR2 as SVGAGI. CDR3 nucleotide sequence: TGTGCCGGCAGGACAGGGTCATTGGATACGCAGTATTTT. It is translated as CAGRTGSLDTQYF.

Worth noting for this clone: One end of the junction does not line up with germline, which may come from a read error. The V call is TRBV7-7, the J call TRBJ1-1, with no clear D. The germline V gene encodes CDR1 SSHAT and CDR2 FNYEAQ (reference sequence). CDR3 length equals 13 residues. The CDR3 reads CASSFEENTEAFF. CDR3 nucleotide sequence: TGTGCTAGCAGCTTCGAGGAGAACACTGAAGCTTTCTTT.

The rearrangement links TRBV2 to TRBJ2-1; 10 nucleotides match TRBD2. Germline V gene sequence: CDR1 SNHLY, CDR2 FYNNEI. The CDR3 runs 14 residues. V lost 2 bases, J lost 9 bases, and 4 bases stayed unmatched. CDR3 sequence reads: CASSEFQRGGEQFF. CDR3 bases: TGTGCCAGCAGTGAATTCCAGCGGGGGGGTGAGCAGTTCTTC.

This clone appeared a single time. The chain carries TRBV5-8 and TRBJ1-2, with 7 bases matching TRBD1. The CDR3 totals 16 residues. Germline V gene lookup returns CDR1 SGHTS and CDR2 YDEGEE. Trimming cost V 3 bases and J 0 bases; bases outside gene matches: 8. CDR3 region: CASSSGDRATNYGYTF. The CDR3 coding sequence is TGTGCCAGCAGCTCGGGGGACAGAGCAACTAACTATGGCTACACCTTC.

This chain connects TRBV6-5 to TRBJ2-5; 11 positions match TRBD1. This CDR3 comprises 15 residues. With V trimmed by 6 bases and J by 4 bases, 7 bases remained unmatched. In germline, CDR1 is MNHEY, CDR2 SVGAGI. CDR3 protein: CASSGTGGVGETQYF. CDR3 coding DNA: TGTGCCAGCAGCGGGACAGGGGGTGTGGGAGAGACCCAGTACTTC.

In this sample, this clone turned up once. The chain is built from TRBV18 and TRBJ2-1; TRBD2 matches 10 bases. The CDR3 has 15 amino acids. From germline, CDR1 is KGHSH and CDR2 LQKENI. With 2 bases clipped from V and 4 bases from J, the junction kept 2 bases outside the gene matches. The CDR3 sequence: CASSPGLAEYNEQFF. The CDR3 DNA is TGTGCCAGCTCACCAGGACTAGCGGAATACAATGAGCAGTTCTTC.

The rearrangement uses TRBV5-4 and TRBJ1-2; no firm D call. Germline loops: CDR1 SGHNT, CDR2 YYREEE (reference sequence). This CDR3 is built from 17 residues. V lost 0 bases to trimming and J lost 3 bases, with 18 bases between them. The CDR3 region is CASSLASNLVGDYGYTF. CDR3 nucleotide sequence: TGTGCCAGCAGCTTGGCCTCGAATCTGGTAGGCGACTATGGCTACACCTTC.

CDR3 loop: CASSPGTGFSEAFF. The CDR3 DNA reads as TGTGCCAGCAGTCCCGGGACAGGGTTTAGTGAAGCTTTCTTT. V is TRBV2 and J is TRBJ1-1, with TRBD1 identical over 9 bases. Germline V gene data show CDR1 as SNHLY and CDR2 as FYNNEI. The CDR3 is 14 amino acids. V lost 5 bases and J lost 7; bases outside the gene matches: 8.

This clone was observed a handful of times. Here the CDR3 reads CASSLTGTKGIGPNSPLHF. DNA for the CDR3: TGTGCCAGCTCACTTACGGGGACCAAAGGGATCGGGCCCAATTCACCCCTCCACTTT. This chain connects TRBV18 to TRBJ1-6; TRBD1 might be the D (5 bases). This CDR3 contains 19 residues. CDR1 and CDR2 (germline): KGHSH, LQKENI. Trimming stripped 4 bases from V and 7 bases from J, with 26 bases between.